The 25 T cell receptor beta chains in this list originate from one sample, sequenced in a study of blood T cell repertoires in COVID-19. Produced via immunoSEQ multiplex PCR; TCRdb's table is partial and in-frame only. The sample lists about 260,000 clones; around 89% were seen once. The sequenced sample was PBMCs or T cells enriched from blood (not recorded which). The receptors shown here come from a man aged 50 or older who had been exposed to COVID-19.

The gene calls are TRBV7-9 and TRBJ2-2; 7 bases align to TRBD1. The J segment lost 4 bases and the V segment lost 5 bases, leaving 10 bases of the junction unmatched. The CDR3 totals 16 residues. CDR1 is SEHNR and CDR2 is FQNEAQ in the germline V gene (reference sequence). The CDR3 here is CASSDPRQGSTGELFF. The DNA of the CDR3 is TGTGCCAGCAGCGACCCCAGACAGGGATCCACCGGGGAGCTGTTTTTT.

The genes are TRBV24-1 and TRBJ2-2, with 14 bases matching TRBD2. Unmatched junction bases numbered 7, after V lost 0 bases and J lost 2 bases. CDR3 size: 20 residues. In germline, CDR1 is KGHDR, CDR2 SFDVKD. CDR3: CATSDLPGLAGVVNTGELFF. The CDR3 region has the DNA TGTGCCACCAGTGATTTGCCGGGACTAGCGGGAGTCGTTAACACCGGGGAGCTGTTTTTT.

This chain joins TRBV10-3 and TRBJ2-1; 7 positions match TRBD1. The V gene end was trimmed by 3 bases and the J gene end by 4 bases; junction bases not matched to a gene: 6. CDR3 length equals 15 residues. Germline assignment: CDR1 ENHRY and CDR2 SYGVKD. This CDR3 reads CAISEQTGSYNEQFF. CDR3 in DNA: TGTGCCATCAGTGAACAGACAGGGTCTTACAATGAGCAGTTCTTC.

The chain is built from TRBV25-1 and TRBJ1-1, with D perhaps TRBD1 (5 bases). V was cut by 0 bases and J by 5 bases, with 7 bases left in between. This CDR3 contains 13 residues. The germline gives CDR1 MGHDK, CDR2 SYGVNS. CDR3 DNA sequence: TGTGCCAGCAGTGAATACAGGGTTACTGAAGCTTTCTTT. It yields the protein CASSEYRVTEAFF.

The chain uses TRBV7-9 and TRBJ2-2, with TRBD2 identical over 12 bases. Germline CDR1 and CDR2: SEHNR and FQNEAQ (reference sequence). The length of the CDR3 is 16 residues. V trimming: 10 bases; J trimming: 2 bases; junction bases outside the gene matches: 8. For the CDR3, the DNA is TGTGCCACCGAGACTAGCGGGGGCGCTAACACCGGGGAGCTGTTTTTT. Its translation: CATETSGGANTGELFF. Filled out from reference TRBV7-9 and TRBJ2-2, the complete variable domain reads DTGVSQNPRHKITKRGQNVTFRCDPISEHNRLYWYRQTLGQGPEFLTYFQNEAQLEKSRLLSDRFSAERPKGSFSTLEIQRTEQGDSAMYLCATETSGGANTGELFFGEGSRLTVL.

The chain is built from TRBV28 and TRBJ2-3; D ambiguous. Per germline, CDR1 MDHEN and CDR2 SYDVKM. CDR3 length equals 14 residues. V dropped 6 bases and J dropped 0 bases, with 10 bases sitting between them. The CDR3, as DNA: TGTGCCAGCAGAGCGTCATTAAGCACAGATACGCAGTATTTT. Its translation: CASRASLSTDTQYF.

This chain connects TRBV11-3 to TRBJ2-7, with a possible D match to TRBD2 (7 bases). V was cut by 5 bases and J by 5 bases, with 13 bases left in between. Germline V gives CDR1 SGHNT, CDR2 YENEEA. The CDR3 covers 13 residues. The CDR3 loop is CASSPEGGDEQYV. The DNA for the CDR3 is TGTGCCAGCAGCCCCGAGGGGGGGGACGAGCAGTACGTC.

This clone was seen a few times. V usage is TRBV28 and J usage is TRBJ1-3; no firm D call. With 1 base removed from V and 4 bases from J, the gap between germline ends came to 5 bases. The CDR3 runs to 13 residues. Germline CDR1 MDHEN, CDR2 SYDVKM. DNA for the CDR3: TGTGCCAGCAGTTTATCGTCCGGAAACACCATATATTTT. It is translated as CASSLSSGNTIYF.

V and J are TRBV5-1 and TRBJ2-1, with TRBD1 matching over 12 bases. The CDR3 consists of 15 residues. Germline V gene sequence: CDR1 SGHRS, CDR2 YFSETQ. Germline trimming cut 0 bases from V and 10 bases from J; bases unmatched to any gene: 5. The CDR3 loop reads CASSLGGQGAAEQFF. The DNA of the CDR3 is TGCGCCAGCAGCTTGGGGGGACAGGGGGCAGCCGAGCAGTTCTTC.

The chain couples TRBV27 to TRBJ1-1, with D unresolved. The CDR3 sequence is 13 residues long. CDR1 is MNHEY and CDR2 is SMNVEV in the germline V gene (reference sequence). V was shortened by 5 bases and J by 3 bases, with 10 bases between the two germline ends. In DNA, the CDR3 is TGTGCCAGCAGTCTCGGGGTGGACACTGAAGCTTTCTTT. Translation gives CASSLGVDTEAFF.

This sequence joins TRBV4-1 and TRBJ2-1; 7 bases line up with TRBD2. Germline V CDR1 and CDR2: MGHRA, YSYEKL. This CDR3 has 14 residues. J gave up 9 bases and V 1 base, and 6 bases lay outside the gene matches. The CDR3 protein is CASSQGTSMVEQFF. CDR3 in DNA: TGCGCCAGCAGCCAAGGGACTAGTATGGTTGAGCAGTTCTTC.

This sequence joins TRBV19 and TRBJ2-5; D possibly corresponds to TRBD2 (6 bases). The CDR3 has 15 amino acids. Trimming stripped 4 bases from V and 2 bases from J, with 14 bases between. CDR1 is LNHDA, CDR2 SQIVND, per germline (reference sequence). CDR3 coding DNA: TGTGCCAGTAGTACCCCCCGGGCGGGACAAGAGACCCAGTACTTC. Translated, it gives CASSTPRAGQETQYF. The full variable domain, in which reference TRBV19 and TRBJ2-5 provide the parts outside the CDR3, is DGGITQSPKYLFRKEGQNVTLSCEQNLNHDAMYWYRQDPGQGLRLIYYSQIVNDFQKGDIAEGYSVSREKKESFPLTVTSAQKNPTAFYLCASSTPRAGQETQYFGPGTRLLVL.

J is TRBJ2-4 and V is TRBV7-2; D unresolved. V was cut by 4 bases and J by 6 bases, with 7 bases left in between. The CDR3 consists of 12 residues. Germline V gene sequence: CDR1 SGHTA, CDR2 FQGNSA. The chain's CDR3 is CASSSASNIQYF. CDR3 bases: TGTGCCAGCAGCTCAGCCTCAAACATTCAGTACTTC. Looking up the rest from reference TRBV7-2 and TRBJ2-4 gives the full variable domain: GAGVSQSPSNKVTEKGKDVELRCDPISGHTALYWYRQSLGQGLEFLIYFQGNSAPDKSGLPSDRFSAERTGGSVSTLTIQRTQQEDSAVYLCASSSASNIQYFGAGTRLSVL.

The chain combines TRBV3-1 (or the pseudogene TRBV3-2) with TRBJ2-7; tentative D call: TRBD2 (7 bases). This CDR3 is 13 amino acids long. Germline V gives CDR1 LGHDT, CDR2 YNNKEL (reference sequence). Trimming left V 4 bases short and J 5 bases short, with 12 bases between. In DNA form, the CDR3 reads TGTGCCAGCAGCCGGAGGGGGGGAGACGAGCAGTACGTC. As protein: CASSRRGGDEQYV.

The chain uses TRBV19 and TRBJ2-1; 12 nucleotides match TRBD1. CDR1 and CDR2 from the germline V gene are LNHDA and SQIVND (reference sequence). There are 14 residues in the CDR3. V lost 8 bases, J lost 6 bases, and 5 bases stayed unmatched. CDR3 loop: CASRGQGAFNEQFF. The CDR3 DNA sequence: TGTGCCAGTCGGGGACAGGGGGCATTCAATGAGCAGTTCTTC.

The chain couples TRBV6-5 to TRBJ1-6, with D maybe TRBD1 (5 bases). The CDR3 has 13 amino acids. Trimming stripped 3 bases from V and 6 bases from J, with 6 bases between. Germline assignment: CDR1 MNHEY and CDR2 SVGAGI. The CDR3 sequence: CASSYDSNSPLHF. CDR3 DNA sequence: TGTGCCAGCAGTTATGACAGTAATTCACCCCTCCACTTT.

V is TRBV5-1 and J is TRBJ2-5, with D perhaps TRBD2 (7 bases). Trimming took off 3 bases at V and 4 bases at J, with 13 bases between the two ends. CDR1 SGHRS and CDR2 YFSETQ come from the germline V gene. CDR3 length equals 14 residues. The CDR3 is CASSSNREGETQYF. In DNA form, the CDR3 reads TGCGCCAGCAGCTCTAACAGGGAGGGAGAGACCCAGTACTTC.

V and J are TRBV6-5 and TRBJ1-6; D uncertain. Trimming shortened V by 0 bases and J by 7 bases, and 13 bases separated the two germline ends. Germline lookup yields CDR1 MNHEY and CDR2 SVGAGI. CDR3 length: 16 residues. The CDR3 loop reads CASSYSWEGGNSPLHF. CDR3 bases: TGTGCCAGCAGTTACTCTTGGGAGGGAGGAAATTCACCCCTCCACTTT.

This rearrangement joins TRBV5-1 to TRBJ2-1, with D perhaps TRBD2 (5 bases). The CDR3 extends over 15 amino acids. V dropped 0 bases and J dropped 5 bases, with 12 bases sitting between them. Germline V lookup: CDR1 SGHRS, CDR2 YFSETQ. The CDR3 loop is CASSLAWAGNNEQFF. For the CDR3, the DNA is TGCGCCAGCAGCTTGGCCTGGGCGGGTAACAATGAGCAGTTCTTC.

This chain joins TRBV21-1 and TRBJ1-1; the table's D gene call, TRBD1, was not cross checked with the DNA. TRBV21-1 is recorded as a pseudogene. CDR3 length: 15 amino acids. CDR3 nucleotides: TGTGCCAGCAGCAAAGACCGACAAACGAACACTGAAGCTTTCTTT. It yields the protein CASSKDRQTNTEAFF.

V usage is TRBV28 and J usage is TRBJ2-3; 8 bases align to TRBD2. V lost 7 bases, J lost 5 bases, and 11 bases stayed unmatched. This CDR3 spans 15 amino acids. The germline V gene encodes CDR1 MDHEN and CDR2 SYDVKM. In DNA, the CDR3 is TGTGCCAGCAAACCCTTCGGGGGGGGAATAGATACGCAGTATTTT. Amino acids: CASKPFGGGIDTQYF. Combining the CDR3 with reference TRBV28 and TRBJ2-3 gives the whole variable domain DVKVTQSSRYLVKRTGEKVFLECVQDMDHENMFWYRQDPGLGLRLIYFSYDVKMKEKGDIPEGYSVSREKKERFSLILESASTNQTSMYLCASKPFGGGIDTQYFGPGTRLTVL.

V usage is TRBV9 and J usage is TRBJ2-1; D gene unclear. Germline V gene sequence: CDR1 SGDLS, CDR2 YYNGEE. Trimming shortened V by 0 bases and J by 6 bases, and 7 bases separated the two germline ends. The CDR3 covers 13 residues. Here the CDR3 reads CASSVGLGNEQFF. As DNA, the CDR3 is TGTGCCAGCAGCGTAGGTCTAGGCAATGAGCAGTTCTTC. Filled out from reference TRBV9 and TRBJ2-1, the complete variable domain reads DSGVTQTPKHLITATGQRVTLRCSPRSGDLSVYWYQQSLDQGLQFLIQYYNGEERAKGNILERFSAQQFPDLHSELNLSSLELGDSALYFCASSVGLGNEQFFGPGTRLTVL.

V usage is TRBV11-2 and J usage is TRBJ1-2; no clear D gene. The CDR3 loop spans 13 amino acids. Looked up from germline, CDR1 is SGHAT and CDR2 is FQNNGV. The V end was cut by 5 bases, the J end by 4 bases, with 11 bases between. The CDR3 sequence: CASSDGGRYGYTF. The CDR3 DNA reads as TGTGCCAGCAGCGACGGCGGCCGCTATGGCTACACCTTC.

The chain joins TRBV13 to TRBJ2-7; TRBD1 is a possible D gene (5 bases). Germline loops: CDR1 PRHDT, CDR2 FYEKMQ (reference sequence). This CDR3 is built from 14 residues. V was shortened by 6 bases and J by 4 bases, with 16 bases between the two germline ends. CDR3 nucleotides: TGTGCCAGCAGATTCTCGACAGTAAATTACGAGCAGTACTTC. Amino acids: CASRFSTVNYEQYF.

A note on this clone: This sample includes further DNA sequences coding for the same CDR3. The J gene is TRBJ1-2, the V gene TRBV28; D remains ambiguous. CDR3 length: 12 residues. V lost 2 bases and J lost 6, with 7 bases in between. The germline V gene has CDR1 MDHEN and CDR2 SYDVKM. As DNA, the CDR3 is TGTGCCAGCAGTTTAACCGGGAATGGCTACACCTTC. It codes for CASSLTGNGYTF.